The 18 T cell receptor beta chains presented below share a single source sample, sequenced in a study of Ad26.COV2.S vaccination and SARS-CoV-2 variants. Here immunoSEQ multiplex PCR was the method, and the copy in TCRdb shows in-frame clones only, minus some. The table lists hundreds of thousands of clones, about 90% of them singletons, with roughly 1.5% in the top ten. Indicated treatment: around 19 received Ad26.COV2.S at low or high dose, single or two shots; 5 received placebo; per-sample allocation not given. Day 63 after the first vaccine or placebo injection was the time point for sampling. Sequenced here: peripheral blood, sampled in a trial of Ad26.COV2.S vaccine versus placebo. Receptors were obtained from a person between 18 and 59 years old who received the Ad26.COV2.S COVID-19 vaccine or a placebo.

V gene TRBV18 combines with J gene TRBJ1-6; TRBD1 might be the D (6 bases). The germline V gene encodes CDR1 KGHSH and CDR2 LQKENI. This CDR3 region has 14 residues. V was shortened by 3 bases and J by 10 bases, with 13 bases between the two germline ends. CDR3 coding DNA: TGTGCCAGCTCACCGGGGGGGCAAGGCTCACCCCTCCACTTT. Its protein product is CASSPGGQGSPLHF. Full variable domain (missing parts from reference TRBV18 and TRBJ1-6): NAGVMQNPRHLVRRRGQEARLRCSPMKGHSHVYWYRQLPEEGLKFMVYLQKENIIDESGMPKERFSAEFPKEGPSILRIQQVVRGDSAAYFCASSPGGQGSPLHFGNGTRLTVT.

The chain is built from TRBV27 and TRBJ2-7; a weak D match, TRBD2 (6 bases). V dropped 1 base and J dropped 0 bases, with 13 bases sitting between them. CDR3 length: 16 residues. The V gene's germline CDR1 is MNHEY and CDR2 SMNVEV (reference sequence). The CDR3 sequence is CASSLLGGTSSYEQYF. The CDR3 DNA reads as TGTGCCAGCAGTTTATTGGGGGGAACAAGCTCCTACGAGCAGTACTTC.

V gene TRBV5-5 combines with J gene TRBJ2-3; 8 bases match TRBD1. This CDR3 contains 14 residues. The V gene end was trimmed by 4 bases and the J gene end by 3 bases; junction bases not matched to a gene: 4. Germline lookup yields CDR1 SGHKS and CDR2 YYEKEE (reference sequence). As DNA, the CDR3 is TGTGCCAGCAGCCTACAGGGGGGAACAGATACGCAGTATTTT. Its translation: CASSLQGGTDTQYF.

The chain links TRBV20-1 to TRBJ1-6, with D tentatively TRBD1 (5 bases). This CDR3 contains 15 residues. Deletions cut 3 bases from V and 3 bases from J, with 12 bases between. Germline CDR1 and CDR2: DFQATT and SNEGSKA (reference sequence). The CDR3 region has the DNA TGCAGTGCTAGTGGGCAGGGCCTCTATAATTCACCCCTCCACTTT. It translates to CSASGQGLYNSPLHF.

This chain joins TRBV9 and TRBJ1-6; a weak D match, TRBD1 (5 bases). The ends were cut back, 6 bases at V and 9 bases at J, with 22 bases in the middle. Germline values: CDR1 SGDLS, CDR2 YYNGEE. CDR3 length equals 16 residues. Here the CDR3 reads CASTDSIGEGSSPLHF. In DNA form, the CDR3 reads TGTGCCAGCACCGACTCCATTGGGGAGGGGAGTTCACCCCTCCACTTT. Together with reference TRBV9 and TRBJ1-6, the CDR3 gives the full variable domain: DSGVTQTPKHLITATGQRVTLRCSPRSGDLSVYWYQQSLDQGLQFLIQYYNGEERAKGNILERFSAQQFPDLHSELNLSSLELGDSALYFCASTDSIGEGSSPLHFGNGTRLTVT.

The V and J genes are TRBV19 and TRBJ2-3, with 7 bases matching TRBD1. The V gene end was trimmed by 3 bases and the J gene end by 3 bases; junction bases not matched to a gene: 12. This CDR3 comprises 17 residues. Germline lookup yields CDR1 LNHDA and CDR2 SQIVND (reference sequence). For the CDR3, the DNA is TGTGCCAGTAGTATTACCGCGACAGGGATATCGACAGATACGCAGTATTTT. Translation gives CASSITATGISTDTQYF.

This clone was seen only once. The sample holds other DNA sequences that translate to the same CDR3. J is TRBJ2-7 and V is TRBV15; 9 nucleotides align to TRBD1. The CDR3 consists of 15 residues. Germline trimming cut 3 bases from V and 2 bases from J; bases unmatched to any gene: 5. Per the germline V gene, CDR1 is LNHNV and CDR2 is YYDKDF (reference sequence). The CDR3 coding sequence is TGTGCCACCAGCAGGACGGGGACAGGGACCTACGAGCAGTACTTC. The encoded protein is CATSRTGTGTYEQYF.

The chain combines TRBV27 with TRBJ2-2, with D tentatively TRBD2 (6 bases). Germline assignment: CDR1 MNHEY and CDR2 SMNVEV (reference sequence). CDR3 length equals 13 residues. V was pared by 7 bases and J by 5 bases, with 11 bases between. This CDR3 reads CASIGGRTGELFF. The CDR3, as DNA: TGTGCCAGCATCGGAGGGAGGACCGGGGAGCTGTTTTTT.

V is TRBV2 and J is TRBJ1-5; D unclear. This CDR3 region has 13 residues. The V end was cut by 3 bases, the J end by 0 bases, with 3 bases between. Germline assignment: CDR1 SNHLY and CDR2 FYNNEI. CDR3 DNA: TGTGCCAGCAGTGAGACTAGCAATCAGCCCCAGCATTTT. Residues: CASSETSNQPQHF.

J is TRBJ2-7 and V is TRBV19; D assignment may be TRBD1 or TRBD2 (6 bases each). This CDR3 comprises 14 residues. V was pared by 6 bases and J by 5 bases, with 17 bases between. Germline assignment: CDR1 LNHDA and CDR2 SQIVND (reference sequence). CDR3 protein: CASSPRGGFDEQYF. DNA of the CDR3: TGTGCCAGTAGCCCGAGAGGGGGGTTCGACGAGCAGTACTTC.

This chain uses TRBV27 with TRBJ2-5; 7 positions match TRBD1. The CDR3 contains 14 residues. Trimming cost V 4 bases and J 2 bases; bases outside gene matches: 4. Germline V gene data show CDR1 as MNHEY and CDR2 as SMNVEV (reference sequence). CDR3 coding DNA: TGTGCCAGCAGTTCAAGGACAGGACAAGAGACCCAGTACTTC. Residues: CASSSRTGQETQYF.

The J gene is TRBJ1-2, the V gene TRBV10-3; D is ambiguous. Trimming left V 3 bases short and J 5 bases short, with 7 bases between. This CDR3 region has 12 residues. Germline values: CDR1 ENHRY, CDR2 SYGVKD. Here the CDR3 DNA reads TGTGCCATCAGTGAAGTTGAATATGGCTACACCTTC. Its translation: CAISEVEYGYTF.

This clone was found a few times. V is TRBV2 and J is TRBJ1-2; D call uncertain. Germline-derived CDR1 and CDR2 are SNHLY and FYNNEI. The CDR3 has 12 residues. Trimming stripped 5 bases from V and 9 bases from J, with 13 bases between. Written as DNA, the CDR3 is TGTGCCAGCAGTTCGGACGGGCAGAGCTACACCTTC. This translates into CASSSDGQSYTF.

The chain joins TRBV13 to TRBJ2-3, with 10 bases fitting TRBD1. The V and J ends lost 5 bases and 0 bases, in that order; junction bases with no gene match: 5. The CDR3 runs 16 residues. Per the germline V gene, CDR1 is PRHDT and CDR2 is FYEKMQ (reference sequence). This CDR3 reads CASSGGTGVSTDTQYF. The CDR3 DNA reads TGTGCCAGCAGCGGAGGGACAGGGGTTAGCACAGATACGCAGTATTTT.

As regards this clone: One junction end does not reproduce the germline sequence, and a read error may be involved. The rearrangement joins TRBV2 to TRBJ2-2; tentatively, D is TRBD1 (6 bases). Germline assignment: CDR1 SNHLY and CDR2 FYNNEI. The CDR3 consists of 12 residues. CDR3 coding DNA: TGTGCCAGCAGCAGGGGCACCGGGGAACTGTTTTTT. Protein: CASSRGTGELFF.

V gene TRBV11-2 combines with J gene TRBJ2-5; D remains ambiguous. Germline V gene lookup returns CDR1 SGHAT and CDR2 FQNNGV. Trimming took 1 base from V and 2 from J, leaving 8 bases between them. The CDR3 runs 14 residues. The CDR3 region is CASSLVGGQETQYF. The CDR3 region has the DNA TGTGCCAGCAGCTTAGTAGGCGGTCAAGAGACCCAGTACTTC.

The genes are TRBV19 and TRBJ2-6; D ambiguous. V was cut by 8 bases and J by 1 base, with 12 bases left in between. The CDR3 runs 15 residues. Germline V gene sequence: CDR1 LNHDA, CDR2 SQIVND (reference sequence). The CDR3 DNA sequence: TGTGCCAGTGTAGGTGTGGAGTCTGGGGCCAACGTCCTGACTTTC. It is translated as CASVGVESGANVLTF.

In this sample, this clone turned up once. This chain joins TRBV5-1 and TRBJ2-2; D is ambiguous. The V and J ends lost 4 bases and 4 bases respectively, with 8 bases between them. The CDR3 sequence is 13 residues long. Per germline, CDR1 SGHRS and CDR2 YFSETQ. The CDR3, as DNA: TGCGCCAGCAGCCCCCGGGTCACCGGGGAGCTGTTTTTT. As protein: CASSPRVTGELFF. Combining the CDR3 with reference TRBV5-1 and TRBJ2-2 gives the whole variable domain KAGVTQTPRYLIKTRGQQVTLSCSPISGHRSVSWYQQTPGQGLQFLFEYFSETQRNKGNFPGRFSGRQFSNSRSEMNVSTLELGDSALYLCASSPRVTGELFFGEGSRLTVL.